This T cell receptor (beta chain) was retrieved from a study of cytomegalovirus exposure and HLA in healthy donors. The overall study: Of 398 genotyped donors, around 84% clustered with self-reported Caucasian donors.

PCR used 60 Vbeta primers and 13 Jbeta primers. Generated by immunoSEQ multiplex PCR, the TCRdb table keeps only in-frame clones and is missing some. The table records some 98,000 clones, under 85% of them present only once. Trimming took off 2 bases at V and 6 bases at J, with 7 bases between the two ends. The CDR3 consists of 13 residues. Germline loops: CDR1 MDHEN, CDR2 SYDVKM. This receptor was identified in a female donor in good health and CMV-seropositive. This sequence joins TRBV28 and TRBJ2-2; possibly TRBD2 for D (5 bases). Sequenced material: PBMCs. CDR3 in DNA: TGTGCCAGCAGTTTAGGCGGGCCCGGGGAGCTGTTTTTT. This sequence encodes CASSLGGPGELFF.